This T cell receptor beta chain derives from a study of naive and memory T cell subsets. An oligonucleotide containing a UMI was ligated to the 3' end of TCR cDNA. Whole-blood samples were 2.5 to 3 ml of peripheral blood from healthy adult volunteers. Reverse transcription used DNase-treated unsorted total RNA, aiming for 1 to 1000 ng. Study-level results: This RNA-based method may be sensitive to activation-related transcript changes.

This clonotype turned up a few times. The antigen remains unidentified. Four PCR rounds used nested alpha and beta constant region primers plus the SP2 primer. Blood and skin TCR RNA was reverse transcribed with alpha and beta constant primers. TCRdb itself ran the 5' RACE reads through MiXCR, one entry per CDR3 protein. The top ten clones hold 15% to 20% of a sample with 55,000 to 65,000 distinct CDR3 sequences, roughly 8.1% of them seen once. The junction had 10 bases not matched to a gene; V was cut back by 5 bases and J by 6 bases. Germline V lookup: CDR1 MDHEN, CDR2 SYDVKM. This CDR3 is 16 amino acids long.

The sequence was collected from a female donor in good health. This sequence joins TRBV28 and TRBJ1-4; 9 positions match TRBD1. The CDR3 spells CASSIPLTGGYEKLFF. In DNA, the CDR3 is TGTGCCAGCAGTATTCCCCTCACAGGGGGCTATGAAAAACTGTTTTTT. The whole variable domain, remainder taken from reference TRBV28 and TRBJ1-4, is DVKVTQSSRYLVKRTGEKVFLECVQDMDHENMFWYRQDPGLGLRLIYFSYDVKMKEKGDIPEGYSVSREKKERFSLILESASTNQTSMYLCASSIPLTGGYEKLFFGSGTQLSVL.